Presented here are 12 T cell receptor beta chains from one specimen sequenced in a study of human T cells and chemical hapten exposure. TCRdb passed the RACE reads through MiXCR, listing each CDR3 protein once. The data show 330,000 or so distinct CDR3 sequences, around 6% seen once. Described time point: patch test 2, 6 weeks after DPC sensitization. This sample's treatment: therapeutic diphenylcyclopropenone sensitization with weekly scalp DPC. The sequencing here drew on whole blood, taken in connection with sensitization to the hapten diphenylcyclopropenone (DPC). These receptors originate from a woman aged 18-29 years with alopecia areata. Some clones in this sample may be carry-over from other donors' samples.

The chain links TRBV5-1 to TRBJ2-7; 9 positions match TRBD1. The J segment lost 6 bases and the V segment lost 3 bases, leaving 7 bases of the junction unmatched. Looked up from germline, CDR1 is SGHRS and CDR2 is YFSETQ. The CDR3 runs to 14 residues. The CDR3 is CASSWGQGLREQYF. Here the CDR3 DNA reads TGCGCCAGCAGCTGGGGACAGGGTTTACGCGAGCAGTACTTC. Based on the CDR3 plus reference TRBV5-1 and TRBJ2-7, the full variable domain is KAGVTQTPRYLIKTRGQQVTLSCSPISGHRSVSWYQQTPGQGLQFLFEYFSETQRNKGNFPGRFSGRQFSNSRSEMNVSTLELGDSALYLCASSWGQGLREQYFGPGTRLTVT.

This chain links TRBV3-1 with TRBJ1-1, with TRBD1 matching 8 bases. Germline lookup yields CDR1 LGHDT and CDR2 YNNKEL (reference sequence). The trim removed 3 bases at V and 5 bases at J, leaving 5 bases unmatched. This CDR3 comprises 14 residues. CDR3 residues: CASSQIQGATEAFF. CDR3 nucleotide sequence: TGTGCCAGCAGCCAGATTCAGGGGGCGACTGAAGCTTTCTTT.

The table lists this clonotype with many counts. The gene calls are TRBV29-1 and TRBJ1-5; 7 nucleotides align to TRBD1. V shed 7 bases, J shed 3 bases, and the junction held 9 bases outside the gene matches. The V gene's germline CDR1 is SQVTM and CDR2 ANQGSEA. The CDR3 has 14 amino acids. This CDR3 reads CSGTQGPSNQPQHF. The CDR3 nucleotides read TGCAGCGGGACACAGGGGCCCTCCAATCAGCCCCAGCATTTT. The variable domain in full, completed from reference TRBV29-1 and TRBJ1-5, reads SAVISQKPSRDICQRGTSLTIQCQVDSQVTMMFWYRQQPGQSLTLIATANQGSEATYESGFVIDKFPISRPNLTFSTLTVSNMSPEDSSIYLCSGTQGPSNQPQHFGDGTRLSIL.

This clonotype was counted ten times or more. Here the CDR3 reads CSAADSRSGNTIYF. In DNA, the CDR3 is TGCAGTGCTGCAGACAGCCGCTCTGGAAACACCATATATTTT. The chain has TRBV20-1 and TRBJ1-3, with D perhaps matching TRBD1 (5 bases). Germline V gene lookup returns CDR1 DFQATT and CDR2 SNEGSKA (reference sequence). This CDR3 is built from 14 residues. Trimming pared 5 bases from V and 0 bases from J, leaving 11 bases between.

This clonotype has at least ten counts. The chain joins TRBV2 to TRBJ1-5, with 9 bases identical to TRBD1. Germline values: CDR1 SNHLY, CDR2 FYNNEI. The junction had 8 bases not matched to a gene; V was cut back by 9 bases and J by 2 bases. The CDR3 is 15 residues long. The DNA of the CDR3 is TGTGCCAGTAGGGGAAGGACAGGGGGCAATCAGCCCCAGCATTTT. It encodes CASRGRTGGNQPQHF.

This clonotype has just a few counts. The chain recombines TRBV9 with TRBJ1-2; no reliable D call. V lost 2 bases and J lost 4, with 6 bases in between. The CDR3 consists of 12 residues. Germline-derived CDR1 and CDR2 are SGDLS and YYNGEE. In DNA form, the CDR3 reads TGTGCCAGCAGCGTGCAGAGCTATGGCTACACCTTC. Its protein product is CASSVQSYGYTF. The full variable domain, rest sourced from reference TRBV9 and TRBJ1-2, is DSGVTQTPKHLITATGQRVTLRCSPRSGDLSVYWYQQSLDQGLQFLIQYYNGEERAKGNILERFSAQQFPDLHSELNLSSLELGDSALYFCASSVQSYGYTFGSGTRLTVV.

This clonotype was counted at least ten times. This chain links TRBV20-1 with TRBJ2-1; perhaps TRBD1 as D (5 bases). The germline CDR1 and CDR2 sequences are DFQATT and SNEGSKA (reference sequence). The CDR3 has 13 amino acids. Trimming pared 5 bases from V and 7 bases from J, leaving 15 bases between. CDR3 in amino acids: CSALVRAANEQFF. The CDR3 region has the DNA TGCAGTGCTCTAGTCAGGGCAGCAAATGAGCAGTTCTTC.

The J gene is TRBJ2-1, the V gene TRBV7-9; D is unresolved. V lost 5 bases, J lost 5 bases, and 7 bases lay in between. The CDR3 length is 12 residues. Germline CDR1 and CDR2: SEHNR and FQNEAQ (reference sequence). CDR3 residues: CASSPADNEQFF. The CDR3 DNA reads TGTGCCAGCAGCCCCGCCGACAATGAGCAGTTCTTC. Looking up the rest from reference TRBV7-9 and TRBJ2-1 gives the full variable domain: DTGVSQNPRHKITKRGQNVTFRCDPISEHNRLYWYRQTLGQGPEFLTYFQNEAQLEKSRLLSDRFSAERPKGSFSTLEIQRTEQGDSAMYLCASSPADNEQFFGPGTRLTVL.

V is TRBV5-1 and J is TRBJ1-4, with D unresolved. The CDR3 is 14 residues long. CDR1 and CDR2 (germline): SGHRS, YFSETQ. Between the trimmed V and J ends, which lost 0 bases and 8 bases, there was a span of 11 bases. The CDR3 sequence is CASSLVGVGEKLFF. The CDR3 nucleotides are TGCGCCAGCAGCTTGGTCGGGGTCGGGGAAAAACTGTTTTTT.

This clonotype was counted a few times. The V and J genes are TRBV27 and TRBJ2-7, with no clear D. Germline loops: CDR1 MNHEY, CDR2 SMNVEV (reference sequence). Trimming removed 3 bases from V and 4 bases from J, with 10 bases in between. This CDR3 contains 13 residues. CDR3 amino acids: CASSLETGYEQYF. In nucleotides, the CDR3 is TGTGCCAGCAGTTTGGAGACCGGGTACGAGCAGTACTTC.

The chain has TRBV7-9 and TRBJ2-7, with 8 bases matching TRBD1. This CDR3 has 15 residues. The trim removed 4 bases at V and 3 bases at J, leaving 8 bases unmatched. CDR1 and CDR2 (germline): SEHNR, FQNEAQ (reference sequence). CDR3 nucleotide sequence: TGTGCCAGCAGCTCGCCCGGGACAGGCCACTACGAGCAGTACTTC. Translated, it gives CASSSPGTGHYEQYF.

A few counts support this clonotype. The chain couples TRBV11-1 to TRBJ2-7; no definite D call. There are 13 residues in the CDR3. Germline V gene lookup returns CDR1 SGHAT and CDR2 FQDESV (reference sequence). Trimming stripped 0 bases from V and 6 bases from J, with 9 bases between. The CDR3 coding sequence is TGTGCCAGCAGCTTAGCGGCCACCCTCGAGCAGTACTTC. Amino acids: CASSLAATLEQYF. The full variable domain, its missing parts supplied by reference TRBV11-1 and TRBJ2-7, is EAEVAQSPRYKITEKSQAVAFWCDPISGHATLYWYRQILGQGPELLVQFQDESVVDDSQLPKDRFSAERLKGVDSTLKIQPAELGDSAMYLCASSLAATLEQYFGPGTRLTVT.